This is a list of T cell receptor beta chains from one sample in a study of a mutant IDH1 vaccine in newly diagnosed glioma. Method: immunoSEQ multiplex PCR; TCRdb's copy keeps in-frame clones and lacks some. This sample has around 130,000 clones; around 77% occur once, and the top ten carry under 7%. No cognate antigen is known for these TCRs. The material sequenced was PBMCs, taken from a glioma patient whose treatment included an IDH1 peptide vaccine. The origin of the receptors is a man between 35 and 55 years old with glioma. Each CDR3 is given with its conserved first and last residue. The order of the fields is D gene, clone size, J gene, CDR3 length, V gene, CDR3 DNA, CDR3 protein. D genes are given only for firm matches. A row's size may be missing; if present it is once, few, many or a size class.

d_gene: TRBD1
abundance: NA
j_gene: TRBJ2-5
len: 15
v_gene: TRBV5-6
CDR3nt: TGTGCCAGCAGCTTGGCTACAGGGGGCCAGGAGACCCAGTACTTC
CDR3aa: CASSLATGGQETQYF

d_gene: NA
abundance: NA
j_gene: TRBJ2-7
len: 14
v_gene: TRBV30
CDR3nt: TGTGCCTGGAGTGCAGGGGGGTACGCCTACGAGCAGTACTTC
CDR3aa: CAWSAGGYAYEQYF

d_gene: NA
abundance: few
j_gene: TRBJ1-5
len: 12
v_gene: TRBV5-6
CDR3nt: TGTGCCAGCAGCACCCCAAATCAGCCCCAGCATTTT
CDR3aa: CASSTPNQPQHF

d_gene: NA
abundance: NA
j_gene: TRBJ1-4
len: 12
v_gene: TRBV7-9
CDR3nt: TGTGCCGGAAGTCGACCTGGGGAAAAACTGTTTTTT
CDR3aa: CAGSRPGEKLFF

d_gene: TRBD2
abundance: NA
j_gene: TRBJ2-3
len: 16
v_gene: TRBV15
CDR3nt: TGTGCCACCAGCTCAGGACTAGCGGGAGGAACAGATACGCAGTATTTT
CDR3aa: CATSSGLAGGTDTQYF

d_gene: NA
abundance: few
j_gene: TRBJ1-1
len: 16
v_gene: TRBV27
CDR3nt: TGTGCCAGCAGTTTAATAACAGGGTTTGGGAACACTGAAGCTTTCTTT
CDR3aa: CASSLITGFGNTEAFF

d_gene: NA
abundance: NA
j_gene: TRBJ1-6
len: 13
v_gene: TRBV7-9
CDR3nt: TGTGCCAGCAGCTTACACGAAAATTCACCCCTCCACTTT
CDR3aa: CASSLHENSPLHF

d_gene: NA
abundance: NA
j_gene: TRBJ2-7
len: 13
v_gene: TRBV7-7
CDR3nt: TGTGCTAGCAGCTTATCCAGGGAAGGCGAGCAGTACTTC
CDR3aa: CASSLSREGEQYF

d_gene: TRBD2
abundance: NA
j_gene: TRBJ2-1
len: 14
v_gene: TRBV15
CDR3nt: TGTGCCACCAGCATGTTAGCGGGGGGGGGTGAGCAGTTCTTC
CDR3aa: CATSMLAGGGEQFF

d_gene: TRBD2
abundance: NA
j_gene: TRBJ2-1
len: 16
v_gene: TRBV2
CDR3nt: TGTGCCAGCAGTGATTCCGGGACTAGCGGGAGGGCCCGGGAGTTCTTC
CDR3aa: CASSDSGTSGRAREFF

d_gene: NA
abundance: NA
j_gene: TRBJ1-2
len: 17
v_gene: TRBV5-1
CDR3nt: TGCGCCAGCAGCTTGGTAGCAGCCGGCGTCGGCTCCTATGGCTACACCTTC
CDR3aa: CASSLVAAGVGSYGYTF

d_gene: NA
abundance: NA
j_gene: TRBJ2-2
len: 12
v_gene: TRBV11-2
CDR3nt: TGTGCCAGCAGCCAAACCTCCGGGGAGCTGTTTTTT
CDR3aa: CASSQTSGELFF

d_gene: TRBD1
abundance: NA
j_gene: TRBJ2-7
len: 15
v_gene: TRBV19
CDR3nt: TGTGCCAGTAGCCTTTCCGGGACAGGGTCCTACGAGCAGTACTTC
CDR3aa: CASSLSGTGSYEQYF

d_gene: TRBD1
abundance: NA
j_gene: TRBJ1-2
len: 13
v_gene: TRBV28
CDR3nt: TGTGCCAGCAGTGCTACAGGGGGCCGTGGCTACACCTTC
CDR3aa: CASSATGGRGYTF

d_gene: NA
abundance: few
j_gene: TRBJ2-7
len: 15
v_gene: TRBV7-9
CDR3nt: TGTGCCAGCACCTCATCAAGGGTTGGTCTCCACGAGCAGTACTTC
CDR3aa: CASTSSRVGLHEQYF

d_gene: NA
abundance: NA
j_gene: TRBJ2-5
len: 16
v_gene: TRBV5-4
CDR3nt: TGTGCCAGCAGCTTGGCTAGCGGACGGGGGCCGGAGACCCAGTACTTC
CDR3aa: CASSLASGRGPETQYF

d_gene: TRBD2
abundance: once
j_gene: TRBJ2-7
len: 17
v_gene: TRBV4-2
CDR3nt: TGTGCCAGCAGCCAAGATTCGCTAGCGGGCCCCCCTACGGAGCAGTACTTC
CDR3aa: CASSQDSLAGPPTEQYF

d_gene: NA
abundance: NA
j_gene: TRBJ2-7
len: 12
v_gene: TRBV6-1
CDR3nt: TGTGCCAGCAGTGAAGACAGATACGAGCAGTACTTC
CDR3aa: CASSEDRYEQYF